These 6 T cell receptor beta chains came from one sample sequenced in a study of vaccination and CD4 T cells after COVID-19. Which antigens these TCRs recognize remains unknown. The treatment here: roughly 11-day PBMC culture with coronavirus spike peptide pools or control peptides (ViraFEST assay). Cultured CD4+ T cells had their DNA profiled by the Oncomine TCR Beta short-read assay. TCRdb re-analysed the PCR reads in MiXCR, keeping a single row per CDR3 protein. The data hold fewer than 20,000 distinct CDR3 sequences, with less than 80% observed a single time. The sequenced sample was CD4+ T cells from blood, cultured in vitro. The origin of the receptors is a human donor who had recovered from COVID-19.

The chain links TRBV20-1 to TRBJ1-1; the D is unclear. The germline V and J ends were trimmed by 3 bases and 1 base, with 18 bases remaining between them. The germline V gene has CDR1 DFQATT and CDR2 SNEGSKA (reference sequence). The CDR3 covers 16 residues. The CDR3 is CSASPTQYLPNTEAFF. CDR3 bases: TGCAGTGCTAGTCCAACTCAGTACCTCCCGAACACTGAAGCTTTCTTT.

The V gene is TRBV25-1, the J gene TRBJ1-1; D is undetermined. The CDR3 has 12 amino acids. The germline V and J ends were trimmed by 10 bases and 5 bases, with 14 bases remaining between them. The V gene's germline CDR1 is MGHDK and CDR2 SYGVNS. CDR3 protein: CATRTTGTEAFF. The DNA of the CDR3 is TGTGCCACCAGAACCACGGGGACTGAAGCTTTCTTT.

Concerning this clonotype itself: Sequence at one end of the junction differs from germline and may be a read error. This sequence joins TRBV6-1 and TRBJ1-5, with 7 nucleotides matching TRBD1. CDR3 length: 13 amino acids. The germline V gene encodes CDR1 MNHNS and CDR2 SASEGT. CDR3 DNA: TGTGCCAGCAGGACAGGGCATAACCAGCCCCAACATTTT. This encodes CASRTGHNQPQHF.

In this sample, this clonotype is large. This rearrangement joins TRBV5-1 to TRBJ1-1; 10 nucleotides agree with TRBD1. The germline V gene encodes CDR1 SGHRS and CDR2 YFSETQ. The CDR3 totals 18 residues. The trim removed 3 bases at V and 0 bases at J, leaving 11 bases unmatched. CDR3 in DNA: TGCGCCAGCAGCTGGGCGACAGGGGGCAGAGTGGTGAACACTGAAGCTTTCTTT. Translated: CASSWATGGRVVNTEAFF.

V is TRBV7-2 and J is TRBJ2-5, with 9 bases aligning to TRBD1. The J segment lost 5 bases and the V segment lost 4 bases, leaving 8 bases of the junction unmatched. The CDR3 covers 15 residues. Germline V gene sequence: CDR1 SGHTA, CDR2 FQGNSA. The DNA of the CDR3 is TGTGCCAGCAGCTATCCGGGACAGGGTGGGGAGACCCAGTACTTC. Protein sequence: CASSYPGQGGETQYF. The complete variable domain, with remaining parts taken from reference TRBV7-2 and TRBJ2-5, reads GAGVSQSPSNKVTEKGKDVELRCDPISGHTALYWYRQSLGQGLEFLIYFQGNSAPDKSGLPSDRFSAERTGGSVSTLTIQRTQQEDSAVYLCASSYPGQGGETQYFGPGTRLLVL.

CDR3 region: CSARDGKDLLSYGYTF. Here the CDR3 DNA reads TGCAGTGCTAGAGATGGCAAGGACCTCCTCAGCTATGGCTACACCTTC. The rearrangement links TRBV20-1 to TRBJ1-2; no firm D call. Trimming stripped 0 bases from V and 4 bases from J, with 18 bases between. The V gene's germline CDR1 is DFQATT and CDR2 SNEGSKA (reference sequence). The CDR3 spans 16 residues.